Here is one T cell receptor beta chain with its context. The CDR3 totals 17 residues. The junction had 2 bases not matched to a gene; V was cut back by 5 bases and J by 0 bases. Germline loops: CDR1 MNHNS, CDR2 SASEGT. Reverse transcription used about 0.5 to 1 ug RNA and random hexamers. It was immunoSEQ multiplex PCR that amplified TCR beta CDR3 across 54 Vbeta and 13 Jbeta. TCRdb passed the immunoSEQ multiplex PCR reads through MiXCR, listing each CDR3 protein once. The sample includes about 150,000 distinct CDR3 sequences, 85% to 95% of them seen just once. The data were taken from a study of CD8 T cells in Susac syndrome. CD8+ and CD4+ T cells taken from blood had their TCR beta sequenced. Patients with Susac syndrome showed fulfilment of recently defined diagnostic criteria for definite or probable disease.

V is TRBV6-1 and J is TRBJ2-2; 14 nucleotides agree with TRBD2. The receptor was derived from a human donor with Susac syndrome. The specimen was CD4+ T cells from PBMCs. The chain's CDR3 is CASSRTSGGSNTGELFF. The CDR3 DNA is TGTGCCAGCAGTAGGACTAGCGGGGGGTCGAACACCGGGGAGCTGTTTTTT.